Presented here are 31 T cell receptor beta chains from one specimen sequenced in a study of blood T cell repertoires in COVID-19. Repertoires were generated with immunoSEQ multiplex PCR, while TCRdb's copy carries only in-frame clones and drops some. The profile shows tens of thousands of clones, about 87% of them singletons. The sequencing sample was made of peripheral blood. The source is a human donor with active COVID-19. The donor label of this sample is uncertain.

The J gene is TRBJ2-5, the V gene TRBV13, with D possibly being TRBD1 (6 bases). The ends were cut back, 10 bases at V and 3 bases at J, with 15 bases in the middle. The CDR3 spans 13 residues. The germline CDR1 and CDR2 sequences are PRHDT and FYEKMQ (reference sequence). CDR3 protein: CANPGQQKETQYF. Written as DNA, the CDR3 is TGTGCCAACCCGGGACAACAAAAAGAGACCCAGTACTTC.

The sample holds one count of this clone. The gene calls are TRBV6-5 and TRBJ2-2; D is perhaps TRBD1 (5 bases). The CDR3 totals 16 residues. The V gene lost 1 base and the J gene lost 0 bases, with 9 bases spanning the gap. The germline V gene encodes CDR1 MNHEY and CDR2 SVGAGI. CDR3 amino acids: CASSYWQGANTGELFF. DNA for the CDR3: TGTGCCAGCAGTTACTGGCAGGGTGCGAACACCGGGGAGCTGTTTTTT.

The genes are TRBV6-5 and TRBJ2-7; 9 bases agree with TRBD2. CDR3 size: 14 residues. V shed 5 bases and J 5 bases; nucleotides not matched to a gene: 7. CDR1 is MNHEY, CDR2 SVGAGI, per germline. CDR3 nucleotide sequence: TGTGCCAGCAGTACCCCGGGACTAGCTAACGAGCAGTACTTC. Its translation is CASSTPGLANEQYF.

CDR3 protein: CAISRRGQGIIRSYEQYF. The CDR3 DNA reads as TGTGCCATCAGTCGAAGAGGACAGGGGATTATTCGTTCCTACGAGCAGTACTTC. The V call is TRBV10-3, the J call TRBJ2-7; 9 positions agree with TRBD1. CDR1 is ENHRY, CDR2 SYGVKD, per germline. Trimming took 5 bases from V and 1 from J; bases not matched to a gene: 15. The CDR3 runs to 18 residues.

CDR3 DNA: TGTGCCAGTAGCAGGTCGGAGGGGGCATTAGGGAACACTGAAGCTTTCTTT. Encoded protein: CASSRSEGALGNTEAFF. V gene TRBV19 combines with J gene TRBJ1-1; 7 nucleotides line up with TRBD1. V lost 6 bases and J lost 1; bases outside the gene matches: 14. The CDR3 covers 17 residues. Germline CDR1 LNHDA, CDR2 SQIVND (reference sequence).

This chain links TRBV7-2 with TRBJ2-7, with 9 positions matching TRBD2. Looked up from germline, CDR1 is SGHTA and CDR2 is FQGNSA. V shed 4 bases, J shed 4 bases, and the junction held 8 bases outside the gene matches. The CDR3 has 15 amino acids. In nucleotides, the CDR3 is TGTGCCAGCAGCTCGAGACTAGCGGAGGTTTACGAGCAGTACTTC. This sequence encodes CASSSRLAEVYEQYF.

V usage is TRBV28 and J usage is TRBJ2-7, with D possibly TRBD1 on 5 matching bases. Trimming took 7 bases from V and 2 from J, leaving 9 bases between them. Germline V lookup: CDR1 MDHEN, CDR2 SYDVKM. This CDR3 spans 12 amino acids. DNA of the CDR3: TGTGCCAGCAACAGGCTCACCTACGAGCAGTACTTC. This codes for CASNRLTYEQYF.

V and J are TRBV9 and TRBJ1-1; D unresolved. The CDR3 extends over 13 amino acids. The V gene's germline CDR1 is SGDLS and CDR2 YYNGEE. Trimming left V 3 bases short and J 11 bases short, with 17 bases between. The CDR3 is CASSAVPESAAFF. DNA of the CDR3: TGTGCCAGCAGCGCAGTCCCGGAGAGCGCGGCTTTCTTT. Supplemented by reference TRBV9 and TRBJ1-1, the full variable domain reads DSGVTQTPKHLITATGQRVTLRCSPRSGDLSVYWYQQSLDQGLQFLIQYYNGEERAKGNILERFSAQQFPDLHSELNLSSLELGDSALYFCASSAVPESAAFFGQGTRLTVV.

DNA of the CDR3: TGTGCCAGCAGCTTTTTCAGCGAGCAGTACTTC. It is translated as CASSFFSEQYF. The V gene is TRBV7-2, the J gene TRBJ2-7; D is unresolved. This CDR3 spans 11 amino acids. CDR1 is SGHTA and CDR2 is FQGNSA in the germline V gene. V gave up 3 bases and J gave up 6 bases, with 6 bases separating them.

In its sample, this clone was seen a few times. The rearrangement uses TRBV5-1 and TRBJ2-2; D call uncertain. V lost 5 bases and J 3 bases, leaving 11 bases between the germline ends. CDR1 SGHRS and CDR2 YFSETQ come from the germline V gene. The CDR3 covers 14 residues. CDR3 sequence: CASRSRTDTGELFF. The CDR3 nucleotides are TGCGCCAGCAGATCTCGTACGGACACCGGGGAGCTGTTTTTT.

A note on this clone: Its ends do not fully match the called genes, so a read error is possible. The chain links TRBV5-1 to TRBJ1-2, with TRBD1 as a possible D gene (5 bases). Germline V gives CDR1 SGHRS, CDR2 YFSETQ. This CDR3 contains 16 residues. The CDR3 DNA is TGCGCCAGCAGCTTGGAGGGGAGCGGGGGAAACTCTGGCTACACCTTC. This gives the protein CASSLEGSGGNSGYTF.

This clone was recorded once. This chain links TRBV5-1 with TRBJ2-2, with TRBD1 matching over 9 bases. This CDR3 comprises 17 residues. CDR1 is SGHRS, CDR2 YFSETQ, per germline. The V and J ends lost 0 bases and 7 bases, in that order; junction bases with no gene match: 10. CDR3 amino acids: CASSLALNRGLDGELFF. In DNA form, the CDR3 reads TGCGCCAGCAGCTTGGCCTTAAACAGGGGGCTGGACGGGGAGCTGTTTTTT.

The chain employs TRBV28 and TRBJ2-7; 10 positions agree with TRBD2. Germline V CDR1 and CDR2: MDHEN, SYDVKM. This CDR3 has 17 residues. Trimming at V came to 4 bases and at J to 4 bases, leaving 13 bases not matched to a gene. Here the CDR3 DNA reads TGTGCCAGCAGTTCCAGACTAATAGCGGGAGGTGTATACGAGCAGTACTTC. The encoded protein is CASSSRLIAGGVYEQYF.

This clone was counted a single time. The chain employs TRBV10-3 and TRBJ1-3; TRBD1 agrees at 7 bases. This CDR3 comprises 15 residues. The V segment lost 4 bases and the J segment 10 bases; nucleotides outside the gene matches: 13. Germline V lookup: CDR1 ENHRY, CDR2 SYGVKD. The CDR3 sequence is CAISGTDREVETIYF. The CDR3 DNA reads as TGTGCCATCAGTGGGACCGACAGGGAGGTAGAGACCATATATTTT.

This chain connects TRBV11-3 to TRBJ1-6; 8 positions agree with TRBD1. The CDR3 is made up of 12 amino acids. CDR1 SGHNT and CDR2 YENEEA come from the germline V gene. J lost 19 bases, V lost 0 bases, and 5 bases had no gene match. The CDR3 reads CASSLDRGQAHF. Here the CDR3 DNA reads TGTGCCAGCAGCTTAGATAGGGGACAGGCTCACTTT. Complete variable domain (other parts from reference TRBV11-3 and TRBJ1-6): EAGVVQSPRYKIIEKKQPVAFWCNPISGHNTLYWYLQNLGQGPELLIRYENEEAVDDSQLPKDRFSAERLKGVDSTLKIQPAELGDSAVYLCASSLDRGQAHFGNGTRLTVT.

The chain has TRBV7-6 and TRBJ1-2; possible D gene TRBD1, 5 bases. Trimming left V 0 bases short and J 7 bases short, with 15 bases between. The CDR3 totals 15 residues. Germline lookup yields CDR1 SGHVS and CDR2 FNYEAQ. The CDR3 reads CASSLAVEGQGGYTF. For the CDR3, the DNA is TGTGCCAGCAGCTTAGCTGTGGAGGGGCAGGGTGGCTACACCTTC.

The DNA for the CDR3 is TGTGCCAGCAGCTTAGACCCAGGGGGCTACGAGCAGTACTTC. It codes for CASSLDPGGYEQYF. The chain has TRBV11-2 and TRBJ2-7; 7 nucleotides line up with TRBD1. Germline V gives CDR1 SGHAT, CDR2 FQNNGV. The CDR3 length is 14 residues. V lost 0 bases and J lost 3; bases outside the gene matches: 2.

Here the CDR3 reads CATRGGGGGNTIYF. CDR3 coding DNA: TGTGCCACCCGAGGAGGGGGCGGTGGAAACACCATATATTTT. This sequence joins TRBV15 and TRBJ1-3, with 7 bases that match TRBD1. Germline assignment: CDR1 LNHNV and CDR2 YYDKDF (reference sequence). After removal of 8 bases from V and 3 bases from J, the junction contained 7 bases not matched to a gene. There are 14 residues in the CDR3.

The rearrangement links TRBV27 to TRBJ1-6, with 9 bases that match TRBD1. V trimming: 3 bases; J trimming: 9 bases; junction bases outside the gene matches: 3. Germline assignment: CDR1 MNHEY and CDR2 SMNVEV (reference sequence). CDR3 length equals 14 residues. CDR3 bases: TGTGCCAGCAGTTTTTGGGACAGGGCTTCACCCCTCCACTTT. Translated: CASSFWDRASPLHF.

There are a few counts of this clone. V usage is TRBV27 and J usage is TRBJ2-5; perhaps TRBD1 as D (5 bases). Germline CDR1 and CDR2: MNHEY and SMNVEV (reference sequence). The CDR3 is made up of 13 amino acids. Trimming left V 9 bases short and J 3 bases short, with 14 bases between. CDR3 nucleotide sequence: TGTGCCAGAACAGGCAACCCCAAAGAGACCCAGTACTTC. It translates to CARTGNPKETQYF.

This chain joins TRBV18 and TRBJ2-7; TRBD1 aligns across 7 bases. The V gene's germline CDR1 is KGHSH and CDR2 LQKENI. Losses at the gene ends were 4 bases for V and 2 bases for J; bases not matched to a gene: 8. This CDR3 region has 15 residues. CDR3 sequence reads: CASSHGQVETYEQYF. The CDR3 nucleotides are TGTGCCAGCTCACATGGACAGGTGGAGACCTACGAGCAGTACTTC.

The V gene is TRBV18, the J gene TRBJ2-1; tentative D call: TRBD1 (6 bases). CDR3 length: 14 residues. V gave up 2 bases and J gave up 8 bases, with 13 bases separating them. Germline V gene sequence: CDR1 KGHSH, CDR2 LQKENI. CDR3 in amino acids: CASSPINREHEQFF. The DNA for the CDR3 is TGTGCCAGCTCACCAATCAACAGGGAACATGAGCAGTTCTTC.

J is TRBJ2-7 and V is TRBV29-1; 8 bases fit TRBD2. The CDR3 sequence is 13 residues long. Trimming took 0 bases from V and 4 from J; bases not matched to a gene: 2. Germline CDR1 SQVTM, CDR2 ANQGSEA. The DNA for the CDR3 is TGCAGCGTTGAAGATACTAGCGGTTACGAGCAGTACTTC. It translates to CSVEDTSGYEQYF.

This chain links TRBV5-1 with TRBJ2-3; 8 bases map to TRBD2. This CDR3 is 17 amino acids long. J lost 1 base, V lost 0 bases, and 7 bases had no gene match. Germline CDR1 and CDR2: SGHRS and YFSETQ. Written as DNA, the CDR3 is TGCGCCAGCAGCTTGGGCCGGGGGGGCGATGGCACAGATACGCAGTATTTT. It codes for CASSLGRGGDGTDTQYF. The complete variable domain, with remaining parts taken from reference TRBV5-1 and TRBJ2-3, reads KAGVTQTPRYLIKTRGQQVTLSCSPISGHRSVSWYQQTPGQGLQFLFEYFSETQRNKGNFPGRFSGRQFSNSRSEMNVSTLELGDSALYLCASSLGRGGDGTDTQYFGPGTRLTVL.

The V call is TRBV19, the J call TRBJ1-5, with D uncertain. V dropped 10 bases and J dropped 7 bases, with 17 bases sitting between them. Germline CDR1 LNHDA, CDR2 SQIVND (reference sequence). The CDR3 totals 13 residues. The CDR3 sequence: CATSGRGGQPQHF. The CDR3 nucleotides are TGTGCCACATCAGGTCGGGGAGGACAGCCCCAGCATTTT.

The rearrangement joins TRBV5-1 to TRBJ2-3, with TRBD1 as a possible D gene (6 bases). The CDR3 is made up of 13 amino acids. V was clipped by 4 bases and J by 4 bases, with 10 bases between them. CDR1 is SGHRS and CDR2 is YFSETQ in the germline V gene. In DNA form, the CDR3 reads TGCGCCAGCAGCCTAGGACAGCCAGATACGCAGTATTTT. Encoded protein: CASSLGQPDTQYF.

The rearrangement links TRBV5-1 to TRBJ2-1; D possibly corresponds to TRBD2 (5 bases). CDR3 length: 13 residues. From germline, CDR1 is SGHRS and CDR2 YFSETQ. The ends were cut back, 0 bases at V and 7 bases at J, with 8 bases in the middle. CDR3 amino acids: CASSLAEGNEQFF. The CDR3 DNA reads TGCGCCAGCAGCTTGGCCGAGGGAAATGAGCAGTTCTTC.

This rearrangement joins TRBV28 to TRBJ1-5; D is undetermined. The length of the CDR3 is 14 residues. The V and J ends lost 4 bases and 2 bases respectively, with 9 bases between them. Germline CDR1 MDHEN, CDR2 SYDVKM. The CDR3 here is CASSSGLGNQPQHF. The CDR3 bases are TGTGCCAGCAGTTCCGGACTGGGCAATCAGCCCCAGCATTTT.

This clone has a handful of counts. This chain joins TRBV7-2 and TRBJ2-3, with TRBD2 identical over 13 bases. The length of the CDR3 is 16 residues. The V gene end was trimmed by 3 bases and the J gene end by 4 bases; junction bases not matched to a gene: 4. CDR1 is SGHTA, CDR2 FQGNSA, per germline. The CDR3 nucleotides read TGTGCCAGCAGCTTCACGGGACTAGCGGGGTCAGATACGCAGTATTTT. Protein sequence: CASSFTGLAGSDTQYF. Full variable domain (outside the CDR3, taken from reference TRBV7-2 and TRBJ2-3): GAGVSQSPSNKVTEKGKDVELRCDPISGHTALYWYRQSLGQGLEFLIYFQGNSAPDKSGLPSDRFSAERTGGSVSTLTIQRTQQEDSAVYLCASSFTGLAGSDTQYFGPGTRLTVL.

V gene TRBV14 combines with J gene TRBJ2-7, with TRBD2 matching over 10 bases. With V trimmed by 3 bases and J by 0 bases, 2 bases remained unmatched. This CDR3 spans 15 amino acids. From germline, CDR1 is SGHDN and CDR2 FVKESK. The CDR3 region has the DNA TGTGCCAGCAGCCAGGGACTAGCGATCTCCTACGAGCAGTACTTC. Encoded protein: CASSQGLAISYEQYF. The full variable domain, in which reference TRBV14 and TRBJ2-7 provide the parts outside the CDR3, is EAGVTQFPSHSVIEKGQTVTLRCDPISGHDNLYWYRRVMGKEIKFLLHFVKESKQDESGMPNNRFLAERTGGTYSTLKVQPAELEDSGVYFCASSQGLAISYEQYFGPGTRLTVT.

The chain employs TRBV12-3 or TRBV12-4 and TRBJ1-2, with 9 bases fitting TRBD1. This CDR3 has 12 residues. The V segment lost 5 bases and the J segment 8 bases; nucleotides outside the gene matches: 3. CDR3 region: CASSGTGQGYTF. The CDR3 DNA follows: TGTGCCAGCAGTGGGACAGGGCAGGGCTACACCTTC.